The clone carrying this T cell receptor beta chain was found once. Antigen unknown. A J-beta primer mix and a sample-barcoded 5' primer were used in a second PCR of roughly 7 to 12 cycles. One entry per CDR3 protein, called by TCRdb with MiXCR from the 5' RACE reads. The sample holds hundreds of thousands of distinct CDR3 sequences, around a quarter seen once. The data are from a study of blood T cells in healthy people across ages. General study points: There were more naive CD4+ cells and higher diversity in long-lived donors than in aged donors.

Caucasian individuals from Russia who were healthy and aged about 6 to 95 acted as donors. This sample also appeared in a second study, on T cells of mothers and their children. That source reports: All donors were healthy and Caucasian; they were a few mothers and their six children. Comparable shaping of TCR recombination output by thymic selection was observed in related and unrelated pairs.

This receptor was taken from a boy between 2 and 10 years old in good health. Sequencing was performed on blood.

CDR3 sequence (DNA): TGTGCCAGCAGTTTTGTCTCTAGCGGAGAGCAGTTCTTC. It codes for CASSFVSSGEQFF. The chain couples TRBV2 to TRBJ2-1; 7 bases are shared with TRBD2. CDR1 is SNHLY and CDR2 is FYNNEI in the germline V gene. V trimming: 5 bases; J trimming: 10 bases; junction bases outside the gene matches: 8. The CDR3 consists of 13 residues.